A selection of T cell receptor beta chains follows, all from one sample in a study of T cells in Graves' hyperthyroidism and ophthalmopathy. TCRdb itself ran the multiplex PCR reads through MiXCR, one entry per CDR3 protein. Here the sample spans about 400,000 distinct CDR3 sequences, around an eighth being singletons. Sequencing was performed on blood. Source of these receptors: a man aged 50 or older with Graves' ophthalmopathy. The CDR3 runs from the conserved cysteine through the conserved F or W. A D gene is named only where the DNA matches it firmly. For some rows the clone size is stated as once, few or many, or as a class when expanded; others skip it.

D gene,V gene,J gene,clone size,CDR3 length,CDR3 DNA,CDR3 protein
.,TRBV5-1,TRBJ2-2,.,16,TGCGCCAGCAGCTTGGTAGCCCGCGCGAACACCGGGGAGCTGTCTTTT,CASSLVARANTGELSF
.,TRBV18,TRBJ1-2,many,16,TGTGCCAGCTCACCCTGGACGGAGGCAGCTAACTATGGCTACACCTTC,CASSPWTEAANYGYTF
.,TRBV6-1,TRBJ2-6,many,17,TGTGCCAGCAGCCTAAAGGGCGGAAGCTCTGGGGCCAACGTCCTGACTTTC,CASSLKGGSSGANVLTF
TRBD2,TRBV10-2,TRBJ2-7,.,15,TGCGCCAGCAGTGAGTTAGCGGGAGTAGGGTACGAGCAGTACTTC,CASSELAGVGYEQYF
TRBD2,TRBV10-3,TRBJ2-5,many,16,TGTGCCATCAGTGATAGGGTTGCGGGAGCCCAAGAGACCCAGTACTTC,CAISDRVAGAQETQYF
.,TRBV27,TRBJ2-4,many,16,TGTGCCAGCAGGAACTACGGGCTAGAGACCAAAAACATTCAGTACTTC,CASRNYGLETKNIQYF
.,TRBV5-5,TRBJ2-1,many,15,TGTGCCAGCAGCTCTCTCGGCGGGTCGGGCAATGAGCAGTTCTTC,CASSSLGGSGNEQFF
TRBD1,TRBV20-1,TRBJ2-1,many,17,TGCAGTGCGCCGGACAGGGGTTTGCGGAGCTCCTACAATGAGCAGTTCTTC,CSAPDRGLRSSYNEQFF
TRBD1,TRBV20-1,TRBJ1-5,.,14,TGCAGTGCTAGGGTCGGACAGGCTAATCAGCCCCAGCATTTT,CSARVGQANQPQHF
.,TRBV20-1,TRBJ2-1,few,13,TGCAGTGCTAGGTTCAGTACCGAGGGTGAGCAGTTCTTC,CSARFSTEGEQFF
.,TRBV5-8,TRBJ1-2,.,15,TGTGCCAGCAGCCGGGGGACACCAGTTTTAGATGGCTACACCTTC,CASSRGTPVLDGYTF
TRBD1,TRBV5-4,TRBJ2-7,.,14,TGTGCCAGCAGCACAACCAGGACAGGGAACGAGCAGTACTTC,CASSTTRTGNEQYF
.,TRBV28,TRBJ2-1,many,13,TGTGCCAGCAGGAGGCTGTCCTACAATGAGCAGTTCTTC,CASRRLSYNEQFF
TRBD1,TRBV3-1,TRBJ1-2,many,15,TGTGCCAGCAGCCCTGGGACAGGGGGCGCAAATGGCTACACCTTC,CASSPGTGGANGYTF
TRBD2,TRBV9,TRBJ2-1,.,12,TGTGCCAGCAGCGGGCCGGGAGGGCTACAGTTCTTC,CASSGPGGLQFF
TRBD1,TRBV6-1,TRBJ1-5,.,16,TGTGCCAGCACATTAAGCCAGGGGGCTGGCAATCAGCCCCAGCATTTT,CASTLSQGAGNQPQHF
.,TRBV19,TRBJ2-1,few,15,TGTGCCAGTAGTGCAGGGACTCTCCGGACCAATGAGCAGTTCTTC,CASSAGTLRTNEQFF
.,TRBV7-8,TRBJ1-1,many,16,TGTGCCAGCAGTCCAAGCCAGGAATTCTTGGACACTGAAGCTTTCTTT,CASSPSQEFLDTEAFF
.,TRBV12-3/TRBV12-4,TRBJ2-4,many,13,TGTGCCAGCAGTTTCGGGGGTGGTGGCATTCAGTACTTC,CASSFGGGGIQYF
.,TRBV15,TRBJ2-3,many,16,TGTGCCACCAGCAGAGAGGGAACGAGGGAAGCAGATACGCAGTATTTT,CATSREGTREADTQYF
.,TRBV3-1,TRBJ2-3,many,17,TGTGCCAGCAGCCAACGCCTACCGGGAACGTCTGTGGATACGCAGTATTTT,CASSQRLPGTSVDTQYF
.,TRBV12-3/TRBV12-4,TRBJ1-1,many,12,TGTGCCAGCAGTTTCGGCGCCACTGAAGCTTTCTTT,CASSFGATEAFF
.,TRBV7-6,TRBJ2-1,.,15,TGTGCCAGCAGCTTAGTAGAGACAGCGCCCAATGAGCAGTTCTTC,CASSLVETAPNEQFF
.,TRBV11-3,TRBJ1-1,many,12,TGTGCCAGCAGCCCCCCTGGAGAAAAAGCTTTCTTT,CASSPPGEKAFF
TRBD1,TRBV29-1,TRBJ1-3,many,19,TGCAGCGCACGGACAGGGTTAAAACCCGAACGCGGCTCTGGAAACACCATATATTTT,CSARTGLKPERGSGNTIYF
TRBD1,TRBV19,TRBJ2-7,.,14,TGTGCCAGTAGTATTTGGGACAGGGCCCACGAGCAGTACTTC,CASSIWDRAHEQYF
.,TRBV6-2/TRBV6-3,TRBJ2-3,many,13,TGTGCCAGCAGTTACAGTATGGCAGATACGCAGTATTTT,CASSYSMADTQYF
.,TRBV2,TRBJ2-7,many,18,TGTGCCAGCAGTGCGTTTGTTATCGGACAGCACTCCCCCTACGAGCAGTACTTC,CASSAFVIGQHSPYEQYF
TRBD2,TRBV20-1,TRBJ2-1,many,16,TGCAGTGCTAGAGACTTAGGACTAGCGGGACCTAATGAGCAGTTCTTC,CSARDLGLAGPNEQFF
.,TRBV28,TRBJ1-2,many,15,TGTGCCAGCAGTACCCCGAAAGGGAGGGGTTATGGCTACACCTTC,CASSTPKGRGYGYTF
TRBD1,TRBV20-1,TRBJ1-6,many,13,TGCAGTGCTTCCGGGACAGCTAATTCACCCCTCCACTTT,CSASGTANSPLHF
.,TRBV7-3,TRBJ1-2,once,11,TGTGCCAGCAGCATACCGGGTAGTTACACCTTC,CASSIPGSYTF
.,TRBV10-3,TRBJ1-5,few,14,TGTGCCATCAGTGAGTCGCCCCCAGATCAGCCCCAGCATTTT,CAISESPPDQPQHF
.,TRBV5-1,TRBJ1-2,few,15,TGCGCCAGCAGCCTGACAGTGATGGATCAGGATGGCTACACCTTC,CASSLTVMDQDGYTF
TRBD2,TRBV9,TRBJ2-7,.,16,TGTGCCAGCAGCGTAGGGGCTAGCGGACAATACTACGAGCAGTACTTC,CASSVGASGQYYEQYF
.,TRBV9,TRBJ2-3,many,13,TGTGCCAGCATCGGCAGGGGCACAGATACGCAGTATTTT,CASIGRGTDTQYF
.,TRBV9,TRBJ2-1,.,13,TGTGCCAGCAGCGTAGGTCTTGGGGGTGAGCAGTTCTTC,CASSVGLGGEQFF
TRBD2,TRBV9,TRBJ2-5,.,15,TGTGCCAGCAGCCCGAGGGGACTAGCGGTGGAGACCCAGTACTTC,CASSPRGLAVETQYF
TRBD2,TRBV28,TRBJ2-7,many,14,TGTGCCAGCTCACGAGCGGGGGGGAGTTACGAGCAGTACTTC,CASSRAGGSYEQYF
.,TRBV5-1,TRBJ2-5,many,13,TGCGCCAGCAGCGTGGGGCCCCCAGAGACCCAGTACTTC,CASSVGPPETQYF
TRBD1,TRBV7-8,TRBJ2-7,few,15,TGTGCCAGCAGCCCCGCGACAGGGTCCTCCTACGAGCAGTACTTC,CASSPATGSSYEQYF
.,TRBV28,TRBJ2-1,few,14,TGTGCCAGCAGTTTAGCCCAGACATGGAATGAGCAGTTCTTC,CASSLAQTWNEQFF
TRBD2,TRBV11-2,TRBJ2-1,many,14,TGTGCCAGCAGCTTACAGGGACTAGGCAATGAGCAGTTCTTC,CASSLQGLGNEQFF
.,TRBV12-3/TRBV12-4,TRBJ2-7,many,16,TGTGCCAGCAGTTTATCCATGGGATGGTATCCCTACGAGCAGTACTTC,CASSLSMGWYPYEQYF
.,TRBV19,TRBJ1-3,few,18,TGTGCCAGTAGCCGAAACCCCCAAGGATGGACCTCTGGAAACACCATATATTTT,CASSRNPQGWTSGNTIYF
TRBD1,TRBV24-1,TRBJ2-6,.,18,TGTGCCACCAGTGATCCCACAGGGGGCCTGACTGGGGCCAACGTCCTGACTTTC,CATSDPTGGLTGANVLTF
.,TRBV12-3/TRBV12-4,TRBJ1-5,few,13,TGTGCCAGCAGGGACACTAGCAATCAGCCCCAGCATTTT,CASRDTSNQPQHF
.,TRBV20-1,TRBJ2-5,.,13,TGCAGTGCTAGAGAAAACACTCAAGAGACCCAGTACTTC,CSARENTQETQYF
.,TRBV28,TRBJ2-1,many,11,TGTGCCAGCCACAGTCTCAATGAGCAGTTCTTC,CASHSLNEQFF
TRBD1,TRBV10-1,TRBJ1-1,many,13,TGCGCCAGCAGAGAAGACAGGGTAACTGAAGCTTTCTTT,CASREDRVTEAFF
TRBD2,TRBV7-8,TRBJ2-5,many,16,TGTGCCAGCAGCTTAGTGGGTAGCGGGATCCAAGAGACCCAGTACTTC,CASSLVGSGIQETQYF
.,TRBV6-1,TRBJ2-3,many,13,TGTGCCAGCAGTGAATCTGTGGCGTATACGCAGTATTTT,CASSESVAYTQYF
.,TRBV18,TRBJ2-2,many,12,TGTGCCAGCTCACCAGGGACCGGGGAGCTGTTTTTT,CASSPGTGELFF
.,TRBV30,TRBJ1-3,many,15,TGTGCCTGGACCAGAGAGAGGTCCTCTGGAAACACCATATATTTT,CAWTRERSSGNTIYF